What follows are 26 T cell receptor beta chains derived from one specimen sequenced in a study of CD8+ T cells in alopecia areata (dated by TCRdb to the late 2010s). According to the study, the label for this sample's time point signals: baseline before oral tofacitinib. Lesional scalp punch biopsies and peripheral blood were collected from alopecia areata patients. The library was built by means of the immunoSEQ multiplex PCR assay. For TCR sequencing, RNA was extracted from every sample and reverse transcribed into cDNA to serve as template. TCRdb carries this immuneACCESS record with in-frame sequences only. Its versions omit some clonotypes, under half of them owing to an unresolved V gene in the studies checked, with the rest unexplained. The sample table records some 5,000 clones; about 60% of these occur just once. The biggest ten clones account for approximately 10% of the sample. This specimen consisted of skin, obtained at week 0. The receptor set was obtained from a human donor with alopecia areata.

This chain links TRBV10-1 with TRBJ1-3; D is undetermined. The ends were cut back, 8 bases at V and 8 bases at J, with 7 bases in the middle. Germline loops: CDR1 WNHNN, CDR2 SYGVQD (reference sequence). This CDR3 comprises 10 residues. The CDR3 sequence: CASPGDTIYF. DNA of the CDR3: TGCGCCAGCCCCGGGGACACCATATATTTT.

The CDR3, as DNA: TGCGCCAGCAGCCAACAGGGTGTGGGCACTGAAGCTTTCTTT. It translates to CASSQQGVGTEAFF. The chain recombines TRBV4-1 with TRBJ1-1; tentative D call: TRBD1 (5 bases). Germline assignment: CDR1 MGHRA and CDR2 YSYEKL. This CDR3 contains 14 residues. V lost 2 bases, J lost 4 bases, and 11 bases lay in between.

The V call is TRBV5-4, the J call TRBJ2-7; TRBD2 agrees at 7 bases. CDR1 SGHNT and CDR2 YYREEE come from the germline V gene (reference sequence). This CDR3 is 14 amino acids long. The V gene end was trimmed by 4 bases and the J gene end by 6 bases; junction bases not matched to a gene: 10. For the CDR3, the DNA is TGTGCCAGCAGCCAAAGCGGGGCCTTCAGCGAGCAGTACTTC. It specifies CASSQSGAFSEQYF.

The chain links TRBV19 to TRBJ1-5; D possibly corresponds to TRBD1 (6 bases). Per the germline V gene, CDR1 is LNHDA and CDR2 is SQIVND (reference sequence). Trimming left V 5 bases short and J 4 bases short, with 27 bases between. The CDR3 extends over 19 amino acids. The CDR3 region has the DNA TGTGCCAGTAGTTTCCCCCGTGGGGGGGCAGGGGTAGGGAATCAGCCCCAGCATTTT. Protein sequence: CASSFPRGGAGVGNQPQHF.

This clone is judged hyperexpanded. In the same sample, other DNA sequences code for this CDR3. The chain employs TRBV6-6 and TRBJ1-5, with TRBD1 as a possible D gene (5 bases). The germline gives CDR1 MNHNY, CDR2 SVGAGI (reference sequence). Trimming took off 7 bases at V and 3 bases at J, with 13 bases between the two ends. The length of the CDR3 is 14 residues. CDR3 amino acids: CASTWDPLNQPQHF. DNA of the CDR3: TGTGCCAGCACTTGGGACCCACTCAATCAGCCCCAGCATTTT.

The chain recombines TRBV25-1 with TRBJ2-2, with 7 nucleotides matching TRBD2. From germline, CDR1 is MGHDK and CDR2 SYGVNS. The CDR3 has 16 amino acids. V shed 1 base, J shed 3 bases, and the junction held 5 bases outside the gene matches. The DNA of the CDR3 is TGTGCCAGCAGTGAATGGGAGGGGCGGGACACCGGGGAGCTGTTTTTT. Translated, it gives CASSEWEGRDTGELFF. The full variable domain, in which reference TRBV25-1 and TRBJ2-2 provide the parts outside the CDR3, is EADIYQTPRYLVIGTGKKITLECSQTMGHDKMYWYQQDPGMELHLIHYSYGVNSTEKGDLSSESTVSRIRTEHFPLTLESARPSHTSQYLCASSEWEGRDTGELFFGEGSRLTVL.

The chain employs TRBV21-1 and TRBJ2-5; the DNA was not compared with TRBD1, the D call given in the table. TRBV21-1 is recorded as a pseudogene. The CDR3 runs to 14 residues. The CDR3 protein is CASRTQGADETQYF. Here the CDR3 DNA reads TGTGCCAGCAGGACACAGGGGGCGGATGAGACCCAGTACTTC.

The V gene is TRBV7-9, the J gene TRBJ1-2; D gene unclear. Germline CDR1 is SEHNR and CDR2 is FQNEAQ (reference sequence). V lost 5 bases and J lost 6, with 19 bases in between. The CDR3 loop spans 15 amino acids. The CDR3 sequence: CASSPLRPAGNGYTF. The CDR3 coding sequence is TGTGCCAGCAGCCCGTTACGCCCGGCCGGAAATGGCTACACCTTC.

This chain connects TRBV29-1 to TRBJ2-7; the D is unclear. Trimming pared 7 bases from V and 1 base from J, leaving 14 bases between. The CDR3 covers 13 residues. In germline, CDR1 is SQVTM, CDR2 ANQGSEA. The CDR3 DNA reads as TGCAGCGGCAAGGAGTCGGGTTCCTACGAGCAGTACTTC. It encodes CSGKESGSYEQYF.

The rearrangement joins TRBV6-5 to TRBJ1-2; D remains ambiguous. The V and J ends lost 5 bases and 10 bases respectively, with 20 bases between them. This CDR3 has 14 amino acids. Per germline, CDR1 MNHEY and CDR2 SVGAGI. CDR3 in DNA: TGTGCCAGCAGTGAGCCTGGAGCGGAGTCTGACTACACCTTC. Its translation is CASSEPGAESDYTF.

The rearrangement joins TRBV10-3 to TRBJ1-1, with D possibly being TRBD1 (5 bases). The germline gives CDR1 ENHRY, CDR2 SYGVKD. The V and J ends lost 3 bases and 11 bases respectively, with 13 bases between them. This CDR3 spans 12 amino acids. The CDR3 is CAISDEGRAAFF. For the CDR3, the DNA is TGTGCCATCAGTGACGAGGGGCGGGCGGCTTTCTTT.

The chain has TRBV7-8 and TRBJ1-2, with a possible D match to TRBD1 (5 bases). Germline lookup yields CDR1 SGHVS and CDR2 FQNEAQ. The V and J ends lost 8 bases and 8 bases respectively, with 12 bases between them. The CDR3 is 11 residues long. CDR3 region: CASSAGRGYTF. Here the CDR3 DNA reads TGTGCCAGCTCGGCGGGGCGGGGCTACACCTTC.

This clone came up a few times. The chain couples TRBV5-6 to TRBJ1-4; 7 bases align to TRBD1. Unmatched junction bases numbered 2, after V lost 5 bases and J lost 4 bases. From germline, CDR1 is SGHDT and CDR2 YYEEEE. This CDR3 region has 13 residues. Written as DNA, the CDR3 is TGTGCCAGCAGGGGACAGCTTAATGAAAAACTGTTTTTT. Protein: CASRGQLNEKLFF.

The V and J genes are TRBV6-5 and TRBJ2-7, with 7 bases fitting TRBD1. Germline CDR1 reads MNHEY; CDR2 reads SVGAGI. V was clipped by 6 bases and J by 0 bases; unmatched bases: 8. The CDR3 loop spans 15 amino acids. The CDR3 loop reads CASRGTGTASYEQYF. The DNA of the CDR3 is TGTGCCAGCAGGGGCACCGGGACAGCCTCCTACGAGCAGTACTTC.

The chain uses TRBV6-4 and TRBJ2-2, with D hard to call. Trimming removed 5 bases at V and 4 bases at J, with 8 bases between. Germline V gene data show CDR1 as MRHNA and CDR2 as SNTAGT. The CDR3 has 13 amino acids. In nucleotides, the CDR3 is TGTGCCAGCAGTCCAGACTCCACCGGGGAGCTGTTTTTT. Amino acid sequence: CASSPDSTGELFF.

The chain joins TRBV6-1 to TRBJ1-5; D is unclear. Trimming pared 7 bases from V and 5 bases from J, leaving 9 bases between. The CDR3 contains 12 residues. Germline CDR1 reads MNHNS; CDR2 reads SASEGT. CDR3 sequence: CASTQYYQPQHF. The CDR3, as DNA: TGTGCCAGCACGCAGTATTATCAGCCCCAGCATTTT.

The chain is built from TRBV19 and TRBJ1-3, with D unclear. Germline V gene sequence: CDR1 LNHDA, CDR2 SQIVND (reference sequence). CDR3 length: 14 amino acids. V was pared by 6 bases and J by 0 bases, with 9 bases between. The CDR3 here is CASRTDGSGNTIYF. Here the CDR3 DNA reads TGTGCCAGTAGAACGGACGGCTCTGGAAACACCATATATTTT.

The genes are TRBV5-1 and TRBJ2-5; 9 nucleotides agree with TRBD1. The CDR3 length is 14 residues. Trimming took 0 bases from V and 4 from J; bases not matched to a gene: 1. Per the germline V gene, CDR1 is SGHRS and CDR2 is YFSETQ. CDR3 residues: CASSLGQGGETQYF. The DNA for the CDR3 is TGCGCCAGCAGCTTGGGACAGGGGGGAGAGACCCAGTACTTC.

Notes on this clone: The junction departs from germline at one end; a sequencing error may be responsible. This chain joins TRBV14 and TRBJ2-7, with TRBD2 as a possible D gene (5 bases). The CDR3 loop spans 14 amino acids. In germline, CDR1 is SGHDN, CDR2 FVKESK. The CDR3 DNA reads as TGTACCAGCAGCCAACTTTCTAGCCCCTACGGGCAGTACTTC. Its protein product is CTSSQLSSPYGQYF.

The chain uses TRBV6-5 and TRBJ2-3; TRBD2 aligns across 8 bases. The length of the CDR3 is 13 residues. After removal of 6 bases from V and 5 bases from J, the junction contained 4 bases not matched to a gene. Germline V gene lookup returns CDR1 MNHEY and CDR2 SVGAGI. CDR3 residues: CASRVRGGDTQYF. The CDR3 bases are TGTGCCAGCAGGGTCCGGGGGGGAGATACGCAGTATTTT.

J is TRBJ1-4 and V is TRBV19; D unclear. V was pared by 6 bases and J by 1 base, with 9 bases between. The CDR3 extends over 14 amino acids. CDR1 is LNHDA and CDR2 is SQIVND in the germline V gene (reference sequence). The CDR3 region has the DNA TGTGCCAGTAGAAACAGAGTAACTAATGAAAAACTGTTTTTT. It is translated as CASRNRVTNEKLFF.

The chain uses TRBV27 and TRBJ2-7; 11 bases are shared with TRBD1. The CDR3 spans 17 residues. The junction had 11 bases not matched to a gene; V was cut back by 3 bases and J by 4 bases. Germline V CDR1 and CDR2: MNHEY, SMNVEV (reference sequence). The CDR3 loop is CASSFRRGTGGVYEQYF. The CDR3 coding sequence is TGTGCCAGCAGTTTCCGACGGGGGACAGGGGGTGTATACGAGCAGTACTTC.

The genes are TRBV5-5 and TRBJ2-2; D remains unclear. Germline CDR1 SGHKS, CDR2 YYEKEE (reference sequence). Trimming cost V 1 base and J 4 bases, with 11 bases left between them. This CDR3 region has 15 residues. CDR3 sequence (DNA): TGTGCCAGCAGCTTGCAAGTGGGAACCACCGGGGAGCTGTTTTTT. This translates into CASSLQVGTTGELFF.

The chain links TRBV5-6 to TRBJ2-5; D is unresolved. CDR3 size: 13 residues. The V gene lost 2 bases and the J gene lost 5 bases, with 10 bases spanning the gap. The germline CDR1 and CDR2 sequences are SGHDT and YYEEEE. As DNA, the CDR3 is TGTGCCAGCAGCTTCAAGGTCTCGGAGACCCAGTACTTC. Amino acid sequence: CASSFKVSETQYF.

The genes are TRBV18 and TRBJ2-2; 8 bases map to TRBD1. CDR1 is KGHSH, CDR2 LQKENI, per germline. The ends lost 2 bases at V and 4 bases at J; junction bases unmatched: 6. This CDR3 has 16 residues. This chain's CDR3 is CASSPYGQGATGELFF. The CDR3 region has the DNA TGTGCCAGCTCACCATACGGACAGGGCGCCACCGGGGAGCTGTTTTTT.

This clone was seen a handful of times. V and J are TRBV9 and TRBJ2-1; 14 bases agree with TRBD2. V trimming: 4 bases; J trimming: 6 bases; junction bases outside the gene matches: 6. Germline V gene data show CDR1 as SGDLS and CDR2 as YYNGEE. The CDR3 length is 16 residues. CDR3 protein: CASSSGTSGGPNEQFF. The CDR3 DNA reads as TGTGCCAGCAGCTCGGGGACTAGCGGGGGTCCCAATGAGCAGTTCTTC.